These 9 T cell receptor beta chains came from one sample sequenced in a study of blood T cell repertoires in COVID-19 (dated by TCRdb to 2018 to 2020). Library prep was done by the immunoSEQ multiplex PCR assay. The immuneACCESS repertoire file appears here via TCRdb, limited to in-frame rearrangements. These files lack a portion of the clones; in checked studies, under half of the deficit traces to unresolved V genes, and the cause of the others is not known. Within this sample are 450,000 or so clones, with about 90% of them counted one time only. More than 0.55% of the sample comes from the top ten. Sequences were obtained from PBMCs or T cells enriched from blood (not recorded which). These receptors all stem from a man in his late teens or twenties who had recovered from COVID-19.

The V and J genes are TRBV7-9 and TRBJ2-2, with TRBD1 matching over 7 bases. CDR1 SEHNR and CDR2 FQNEAQ come from the germline V gene (reference sequence). The CDR3 is 18 residues long. J lost 1 base, V lost 5 bases, and 13 bases had no gene match. Here the CDR3 DNA reads TGTGCCAGCAGCCAGGTCCCCCGACAGGGTGTGAACACCGGGGAGCTGTTTTTT. Residues: CASSQVPRQGVNTGELFF.

The CDR3 sequence is CASRIGTGVPGELFF. The CDR3 bases are TGTGCCAGCAGGATTGGGACAGGGGTCCCCGGGGAGCTGTTTTTT. This chain links TRBV28 with TRBJ2-2; TRBD1 aligns across 10 bases. From germline, CDR1 is MDHEN and CDR2 SYDVKM. CDR3 length: 15 amino acids. The V and J ends lost 6 bases and 6 bases, in that order; junction bases with no gene match: 7.

Regarding this clone: Other nucleotide sequences in the sample specify the same CDR3. This chain uses TRBV5-1 with TRBJ2-1; D is unclear. The CDR3 consists of 14 residues. The V gene lost 2 bases and the J gene lost 0 bases, with 6 bases spanning the gap. CDR1 and CDR2 (germline): SGHRS, YFSETQ. Here the CDR3 DNA reads TGCGCCAGCAGCTTAGCAAGCTCCTACAATGAGCAGTTCTTC. It translates to CASSLASSYNEQFF. Complete variable domain (other parts from reference TRBV5-1 and TRBJ2-1): KAGVTQTPRYLIKTRGQQVTLSCSPISGHRSVSWYQQTPGQGLQFLFEYFSETQRNKGNFPGRFSGRQFSNSRSEMNVSTLELGDSALYLCASSLASSYNEQFFGPGTRLTVL.

The gene calls are TRBV5-6 and TRBJ2-7; 8 positions match TRBD2. The germline V gene has CDR1 SGHDT and CDR2 YYEEEE. The CDR3 extends over 13 amino acids. V lost 0 bases, J lost 6 bases, and 2 bases stayed unmatched. The CDR3 nucleotides read TGTGCCAGCAGCTTGGGACTAGCGCTCGAGCAGTACTTC. As protein: CASSLGLALEQYF.

In its sample, this clone was seen once. The chain has TRBV11-2 and TRBJ2-7; D not certain. The CDR3 extends over 16 amino acids. Per germline, CDR1 SGHAT and CDR2 FQNNGV. Trimming stripped 0 bases from V and 1 base from J, with 13 bases between. The CDR3 region has the DNA TGTGCCAGCAGCTTAGAGTCCGGGTCCTTATCCTACGAGCAGTACTTC. It specifies CASSLESGSLSYEQYF.

The count of this clone is one. CDR3 protein: CASSLAGGAGGYTF. The CDR3 bases are TGTGCCAGCAGCTTGGCGGGGGGCGCCGGGGGCTACACCTTC. The gene calls are TRBV5-8 and TRBJ1-2, with D perhaps matching TRBD1 (6 bases). Germline V lookup: CDR1 SGHTS, CDR2 YDEGEE. Trimming shortened V by 0 bases and J by 8 bases, and 14 bases separated the two germline ends. This CDR3 has 14 residues.

This clone occurred many times. The chain carries TRBV5-4 and TRBJ1-1; 7 bases map to TRBD1. Germline V gene lookup returns CDR1 SGHNT and CDR2 YYREEE (reference sequence). This CDR3 spans 14 amino acids. The ends lost 4 bases at V and 5 bases at J; junction bases unmatched: 8. The chain's CDR3 is CASSGRGMGTEAFF. CDR3 DNA sequence: TGTGCCAGCAGCGGCAGGGGGATGGGAACTGAAGCTTTCTTT.

This sequence joins TRBV9 and TRBJ1-6, with a weak D call TRBD1 (5 bases). Germline V gene data show CDR1 as SGDLS and CDR2 as YYNGEE. The V gene lost 6 bases and the J gene lost 5 bases, with 9 bases spanning the gap. The CDR3 loop spans 13 amino acids. In DNA form, the CDR3 reads TGTGCCAGCACGACAGTTGATAATTCACCCCTCCACTTT. It yields the protein CASTTVDNSPLHF. The full variable domain, completed using reference TRBV9 and TRBJ1-6, is DSGVTQTPKHLITATGQRVTLRCSPRSGDLSVYWYQQSLDQGLQFLIQYYNGEERAKGNILERFSAQQFPDLHSELNLSSLELGDSALYFCASTTVDNSPLHFGNGTRLTVT.

The V and J genes are TRBV2 and TRBJ1-5, with D possibly matching TRBD1 (6 bases). The CDR3 consists of 13 residues. From germline, CDR1 is SNHLY and CDR2 FYNNEI. Trimming took off 9 bases at V and 9 bases at J, with 18 bases between the two ends. The CDR3 sequence is CASTGSVPWPQHF. CDR3 coding DNA: TGTGCCAGTACAGGGAGCGTGCCGTGGCCCCAGCATTTT.